This paragraph covers one T cell receptor (beta chain) sequence. Its matching antigen is unknown. Each of the patients experienced relapse following autologous stem cell transplantation, and their brentuximab vedotin exposure differed. The authors purified CD4+ T cells from thawed PBMCs by magnetic negative selection. Best response was recorded as complete response, partial response or progressive disease. The data belong to a study of PD-1 blockade in classical Hodgkin lymphoma. Points from the study as a whole: TCR diversity rose significantly by C4D1 in CD4+ but not CD8+ cells. Factors driving the repertoire differences, possibly disease activity or prior therapy, remain undefined. Newly diagnosed patients and complete responders had comparable diversity at baseline.

The V gene lost 5 bases and the J gene lost 8 bases, with 18 bases spanning the gap. There are 15 residues in the CDR3. Germline CDR1 and CDR2: MGHDK and SYGVNS. The method was immunoSEQ multiplex PCR; TCRdb's version includes in-frame clones alone and lacks a portion of them. Of about 35,000 clones listed, about 93% were seen once; the top ten hold around 0.21%. The chain combines TRBV25-1 with TRBJ1-4; TRBD1 might be the D (5 bases). The sequence was collected from a human donor with classical Hodgkin lymphoma. Here the sequenced sample was CD4+ T cells from blood, taken at baseline. The DNA of the CDR3 is TGTGCCAGCAGTCCCCTGACAGATGATTGGGAAAAACTGTTTTTT. Protein product: CASSPLTDDWEKLFF.